This T cell receptor beta chain emerged from a study of shared clonotypes between healthy human individuals (dated by TCRdb to the early 2020s). For context, the study as a whole: A couple of women and three men aged 18 to 49 years were included in the cohort. For each donor, three plates each were used for CD4 naive and CD4 memory, two plates were used for CD8 naive, and one plate was used for CD8 memory. Between about 0.94 and 8.9 billion PBMCs per donor were obtained by leukapheresis. To estimate repertoire size and how much clonotype sharing occurs between individuals, the study deeply sequenced the blood TCR repertoires of about five healthy adults. To increase sequencing depth and limit assay-specific biases, different laboratories used diverse techniques to prepare libraries and sequence TCR repertoires.

The donors were healthy, HIV-negative adults who had no recently reported acute infections or vaccinations. Only Caucasian adults living in Nashville, Tennessee, USA were represented among the donors. Magnetic negative selection was used to enrich CD4+ T cells, after which naive cells were positively selected on CD45RA and the negative fraction became the memory subset. After blood collection by leukapheresis, PBMCs were isolated using Ficoll-Histopaque density gradient centrifugation and then cryopreserved in the vapor phase of liquid nitrogen. Analytical flow cytometry was used to check the purity and quantity of each magnetically sorted T cell population. From each sorted fraction, genomic DNA was isolated and quantified by UV absorbance on a Nanodrop 2000c. Study-wide findings and limitations: Across a few donors, around 5% of naive CD4, 3% to 3.5% of naive CD8, around 2.5% of memory CD4, and about 0.44% of memory CD8 clonotypes were shared. Pairwise subsampling led to the expectation that sequencing depth would affect the degree of clonotype sharing among donors. Sampling was restricted to blood, and TCR repertoires in tissue are likely to differ from TCR repertoires in blood. Even with the large sequencing depth, rarefaction of the sorted-subset datasets indicated that sequencing was incomplete. Estimated clonotype richness was generally larger for naive than for memory subsets. The small number of donors limited the genetic and exposure-history diversity represented. Clonotypes shared by all four sorted-subset donors showed higher generation probabilities than non-shared clonotypes.

In the case of this clone: Which antigen it targets is not known. No base quality values were provided; no much bigger clone lies one nucleotide off.

V lost 3 bases and J lost 3 bases, and the count of bases not matched to a germline gene is 2. The CDR3 holds 15 amino acids from the cysteine to the phenylalanine. The sequence is cut down to CDR3 DNA, 45 bases in frame from base 1. Per the germline V gene (reference sequence), SEHNR is the CDR1 and FQNEAQ is the CDR2. Using the deep immunoSEQ assay, multiplex PCR amplified TCR CDR3 regions from genomic DNA. Extracted genomic DNA from each cell subset was distributed evenly across all wells of several immunoSEQ 96-well plates, and each plate was treated as a replicate. Each replicate PCR for sorted subsets received about 200 ng genomic DNA, equal to roughly 30,000 T cell genomes. Purified libraries were quantified with a Qubit 3.0 fluorometer, sized on a Bioanalyzer 2100, and re-quantified with the KAPA Library Quantification kit. A separate single-read 150-cycle Illumina NextSeq 550 flow cell was used to sequence each immunoSEQ 96-well plate. On the authors' methods: Because the immunoSEQ output held only junctional sequences and lacked quality scores, the filtering could not match the filtering applied to full-length reads. To assign V/J genes and CDR3, sequences were annotated against IMGT germline references using PyIR, a Python wrapper for IgBLAST v1.9. Reads with weak V/J assignments (E-value above 1e-6), missing CDR3, stop codons, out-of-frame junctions, or ambiguous translated residues were removed. V3J clonotypes were defined as sequences sharing the same inferred V gene, J gene, and CDR3 amino acid sequence. The percentage overlap between two repertoires was calculated by dividing the number of shared unique clonotypes by the size of the smaller repertoire. Repertoire richness was assessed with RTK rarefaction, the Chao1 estimator, and Recon v2.1 estimates of unobserved clonotypes. Generation probabilities were computed with OLGA for all TCRbeta clonotypes obtained by the gDNA method from several donors. In its TCRdb copy, this immuneACCESS table keeps in-frame sequences only and misses some clones. Where compared with another copy, unresolved V genes explain less than half of these, and the others have no known cause. The D gene and trimming were derived from the DNA, and the V and J assignments and clone size from that table. The sample table contains a few million clones; only one count was recorded for around nine tenths of them. The ten largest clones add up to 0.11% to 0.15% of the sample.

Sequences were obtained from naive CD4+ T cells sorted from blood. The cell subset or site label for this specimen denotes: CD45RA+ positively selected. In this chain, TRBV7-9 is recombined with TRBJ2-3, with TRBD2 identical over 11 junction bases. The receptor's source is a man younger than 35 in good health. This receptor has the CDR3 CASSLTSGKTDTQYF. The nucleotide sequence is given as TGTGCCAGCAGCTTGACTAGCGGGAAAACAGATACGCAGTATTTT.